This TCR beta chain is drawn from a study of CD8 T cells in Susac syndrome. This CDR3 comprises 15 residues. V was cut by 3 bases and J by 4 bases, with 13 bases left in between. cDNA came from approximately 0.5 to 1 ug RNA primed by random hexamers. Amplification of TCR beta CDR3 by immunoSEQ multiplex PCR spanned 54 Vbeta and 13 Jbeta. TCRdb redid the calling of the immunoSEQ multiplex PCR reads with MiXCR, one entry per CDR3 protein. Here the sample spans 95,000 to 150,000 distinct CDR3 sequences, 94% being singletons. Blood CD8+ and CD4+ T cells underwent high-throughput TCR beta sequencing. Healthy donors constituted the control group, matched for age and sex. While CD8+ and CD4+ T cells were isolated negatively, TEMRA cells were enriched by FACS.

The sequencing sample was made of CD4+ T cells from PBMCs. The receptor was isolated from a human donor in good health. V gene TRBV23-1 combines with J gene TRBJ1-3; possible D gene TRBD1, 6 bases. TRBV23-1 is recorded as an ORF, its role being uncertain. CDR3: CASSHLARGGNTIYF. The DNA of the CDR3 is TGCGCCAGCAGTCATCTCGCCAGGGGAGGAAACACCATATATTTT.